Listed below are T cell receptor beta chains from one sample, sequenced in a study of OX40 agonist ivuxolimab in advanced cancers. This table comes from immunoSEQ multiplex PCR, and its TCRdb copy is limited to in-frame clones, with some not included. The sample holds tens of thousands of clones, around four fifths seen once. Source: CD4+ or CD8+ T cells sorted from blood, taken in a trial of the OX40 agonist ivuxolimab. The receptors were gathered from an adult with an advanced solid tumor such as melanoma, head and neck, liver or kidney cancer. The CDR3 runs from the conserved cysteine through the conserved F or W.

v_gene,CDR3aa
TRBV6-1,CASSEALGQGLEQYF
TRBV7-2,CASSYLDWNTEAFF
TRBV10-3,CAISETSGGNEQFF
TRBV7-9,CASSLSAGPGYGYTF
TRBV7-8,CASSSRLAGASSYNEQFF
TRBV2,CASSPLAVGNEQYF
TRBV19,CASIGGDTGELFF
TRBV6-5,CASRLLTTNYGYTF
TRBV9,CASSVEGSGANVLTF
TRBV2,CASRVGDIQYF
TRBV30,CAWSVRGTGALGEQFF
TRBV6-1,CASSVSQGATEAFF
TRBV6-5,CASRTDRDGEQYF